One TCR beta chain is described in this entry. The CDR3 has 15 residues. CDR1 SGHTA and CDR2 FQGNSA come from the germline V gene. Trimming at V came to 5 bases and at J to 3 bases, leaving 6 bases not matched to a gene. This record belongs to a study of blood T cell repertoires in COVID-19. The data were produced by immunoSEQ multiplex PCR, yet TCRdb's version contains in-frame clones alone and is incomplete. In the table there are some 70,000 clones, over 70% of which are singletons. The sequence was obtained from a human donor in a cohort sampled during active COVID-19. Material: peripheral blood. The chain joins TRBV7-2 to TRBJ2-7; 11 bases are shared with TRBD2. This chain's CDR3 is CASSVRLAGLYEQYF. CDR3 bases: TGTGCCAGCAGCGTGAGACTAGCGGGACTCTACGAGCAGTACTTC.